This T cell receptor beta chain was documented in a study of low-dose radiotherapy and immunotherapy resistance in tumors. As for time point: before trial treatment. Primers targeting TRAV and TRBV primed first-strand cDNA, covering alpha and beta chains. TCRs were put through around 20 PCR cycles of amplification with Phusion. A constant-region primer and the V-primer adapter served as the primer pair. TCRdb re-called the reads through MiXCR, storing one row per CDR3 protein. The data show tens of thousands of distinct CDR3 sequences, 15% to 20% seen once. There are many counts of this clonotype. The sample in question was PBMCs, obtained before treatment. The clonotype was recovered from a male donor with prostate cancer.

DNA for the CDR3: TGTGCCAGCAGCCAAGAGCCCCAGTGGGAACCCGTATACAATGAGCAGTTCTTC. Encoded protein: CASSQEPQWEPVYNEQFF. V gene TRBV14 combines with J gene TRBJ2-1; D is uncertain. The germline CDR1 and CDR2 sequences are SGHDN and FVKESK. CDR3 length equals 18 residues. With 0 bases removed from V and 4 bases from J, the gap between germline ends came to 19 bases.